The next 30 T cell receptor beta chains were all read from a single sample in a study of blood T cell repertoires in COVID-19 (dated by TCRdb to the early 2020s). Libraries were constructed by the immunoSEQ multiplex PCR assay. Imported from immuneACCESS, the table was reduced by TCRdb to in-frame sequences with V and J called. These copies leave out some clones; in studies compared against another copy, an unresolved V gene accounts for under half, and the cause of the remainder is not known. A total of more than 90,000 clones appear in this sample, 85% to 95% of them only once. The ten most abundant clones make up approximately 5.8% of the sample. Sequenced: peripheral blood. These receptors were obtained from a man over 45 with active COVID-19.

The gene calls are TRBV2 and TRBJ1-2; 7 bases are shared with TRBD1. Germline-derived CDR1 and CDR2 are SNHLY and FYNNEI. The CDR3 has 13 amino acids. The junction had 3 bases not matched to a gene; V was cut back by 5 bases and J by 3 bases. The CDR3 spells CASSRTGDYGYTF. In DNA, the CDR3 is TGTGCCAGCAGTCGTACAGGGGACTATGGCTACACCTTC. The variable domain in full, with the rest retrieved from reference TRBV2 and TRBJ1-2, is EPEVTQTPSHQVTQMGQEVILRCVPISNHLYFYWYRQILGQKVEFLVSFYNNEISEKSEIFDDQFSVERPDGSNFTLKIRSTKLEDSAMYFCASSRTGDYGYTFGSGTRLTVV.

The sample holds one count of this clone. V and J are TRBV6-2 or TRBV6-3 and TRBJ1-2; D may be TRBD1 (6 bases). The CDR3 extends over 14 amino acids. V lost 5 bases and J 4 bases, leaving 14 bases between the germline ends. Germline CDR1 reads MNHEY; CDR2 reads SVGEGT. The CDR3 DNA sequence: TGTGCCAGCAGTCGAGCAGGGGCGAGCTATGGCTACACCTTC. As protein: CASSRAGASYGYTF.

V is TRBV28 and J is TRBJ1-1; TRBD1 matches 7 bases. The CDR3 runs to 14 residues. V trimming: 2 bases; J trimming: 5 bases; junction bases outside the gene matches: 5. The germline gives CDR1 MDHEN, CDR2 SYDVKM. CDR3 protein: CASSLGRGRTEAFF. The CDR3 nucleotides read TGTGCCAGCAGTTTAGGCAGGGGGAGGACTGAAGCTTTCTTT.

The chain recombines TRBV28 with TRBJ1-4, with TRBD1 matching over 7 bases. The CDR3 length is 16 residues. CDR1 is MDHEN and CDR2 is SYDVKM in the germline V gene. V shed 4 bases, J shed 3 bases, and the junction held 8 bases outside the gene matches. CDR3 sequence: CASSSTGFAANEKLFF. The CDR3 DNA is TGTGCCAGCAGTTCGACAGGGTTCGCGGCTAATGAAAAACTGTTTTTT.

V and J are TRBV6-5 and TRBJ2-5; 9 nucleotides align to TRBD1. The germline V gene has CDR1 MNHEY and CDR2 SVGAGI. This CDR3 region has 15 residues. V lost 6 bases to trimming and J lost 3 bases; unmatched junction nucleotides: 8. The chain's CDR3 is CASRAGQGREETQYF. The CDR3 DNA is TGTGCCAGCAGAGCCGGACAGGGGAGGGAAGAGACCCAGTACTTC.

V and J are TRBV5-1 and TRBJ2-1; D might be TRBD2 (5 bases). V lost 3 bases and J lost 1, with 14 bases in between. This CDR3 spans 16 amino acids. The germline CDR1 and CDR2 sequences are SGHRS and YFSETQ. The CDR3 DNA sequence: TGCGCCAGCAGCTCCAGCGGAGGTGGGTCCTACAATGAGCAGTTCTTC. Protein product: CASSSSGGGSYNEQFF.

The chain uses TRBV27 and TRBJ2-1; possibly TRBD1 for D (6 bases). The CDR3 is made up of 14 amino acids. In germline, CDR1 is MNHEY, CDR2 SMNVEV (reference sequence). V lost 10 bases and J 0 bases, leaving 13 bases between the germline ends. CDR3 nucleotides: TGTGCCACCAGAGGGGGTAGCTCCTACAATGAGCAGTTCTTC. Residues: CATRGGSSYNEQFF.

V is TRBV5-1 and J is TRBJ2-7; TRBD1 agrees at 10 bases. Trimming cost V 0 bases and J 2 bases; bases outside gene matches: 23. Germline CDR1 reads SGHRS; CDR2 reads YFSETQ. This CDR3 has 22 residues. The CDR3 is CASSLAPVMGQGQNQTTYEQYF. The CDR3 DNA follows: TGCGCCAGCAGCTTGGCTCCCGTCATGGGACAGGGGCAGAACCAGACCACCTACGAGCAGTACTTC. Full variable domain (outside the CDR3, taken from reference TRBV5-1 and TRBJ2-7): KAGVTQTPRYLIKTRGQQVTLSCSPISGHRSVSWYQQTPGQGLQFLFEYFSETQRNKGNFPGRFSGRQFSNSRSEMNVSTLELGDSALYLCASSLAPVMGQGQNQTTYEQYFGPGTRLTVT.

The chain uses TRBV27 and TRBJ2-1, with D possibly matching TRBD1 (5 bases). CDR1 MNHEY and CDR2 SMNVEV come from the germline V gene (reference sequence). V lost 3 bases to trimming and J lost 9 bases, with 18 bases between them. This CDR3 contains 15 residues. CDR3 sequence: CASSFQPRGPSEQFF. In DNA, the CDR3 is TGTGCCAGCAGTTTCCAACCAAGGGGCCCCAGTGAGCAGTTCTTC.

J is TRBJ1-1 and V is TRBV5-1; 7 bases match TRBD1. V lost 0 bases, J lost 7 bases, and 6 bases stayed unmatched. Germline CDR1 and CDR2: SGHRS and YFSETQ. This CDR3 spans 14 amino acids. DNA for the CDR3: TGCGCCAGCAGCTTGGGGGGACAGCGCCTTGAAGCTTTCTTT. This translates into CASSLGGQRLEAFF.

V usage is TRBV5-1 and J usage is TRBJ2-7; TRBD2 matches 7 bases. V shed 0 bases and J 3 bases; nucleotides not matched to a gene: 6. CDR3 length: 15 amino acids. CDR1 and CDR2 from the germline V gene are SGHRS and YFSETQ. The CDR3 bases are TGCGCCAGCAGCTTGGAGTGGGCGGGGGACTACGAGCAGTACTTC. This codes for CASSLEWAGDYEQYF.

The chain carries TRBV14 and TRBJ2-3; 9 bases map to TRBD2. The CDR3 consists of 15 residues. Germline V CDR1 and CDR2: SGHDN, FVKESK. The ends lost 1 base at V and 1 base at J; junction bases unmatched: 0. The CDR3 DNA reads TGTGCCAGCAGCCAAGGGACTAGCGGCACAGATACGCAGTATTTT. Its protein product is CASSQGTSGTDTQYF.

V and J are TRBV29-1 and TRBJ1-3; possibly TRBD1 for D (6 bases). V shed 5 bases and J shed 1 base, with 21 bases lying between them. The length of the CDR3 is 17 residues. CDR1 and CDR2 (germline): SQVTM, ANQGSEA. CDR3 coding DNA: TGCAGCGTTTCTAAAGGACAGACGTTCTCGTCTGGAAACACCATATATTTT. Its protein product is CSVSKGQTFSSGNTIYF.

This chain connects TRBV10-3 to TRBJ2-7, with TRBD1 as a possible D gene (5 bases). Germline values: CDR1 ENHRY, CDR2 SYGVKD. V was clipped by 0 bases and J by 4 bases, with 16 bases between them. The CDR3 loop spans 16 amino acids. Here the CDR3 reads CAISESGQGIRYEQYF. Here the CDR3 DNA reads TGTGCCATCAGTGAGTCTGGGCAGGGAATCAGGTACGAGCAGTACTTC.

This clone appeared once. CDR3 region: CASSLDGQGVVSPLHF. CDR3 bases: TGCGCCAGCAGCTTGGACGGACAGGGGGTAGTTTCACCCCTCCACTTT. V gene TRBV5-1 combines with J gene TRBJ1-6; 10 positions agree with TRBD1. Germline CDR1 SGHRS, CDR2 YFSETQ. The CDR3 consists of 16 residues. The ends lost 0 bases at V and 9 bases at J; junction bases unmatched: 6. Supplemented by reference TRBV5-1 and TRBJ1-6, the full variable domain reads KAGVTQTPRYLIKTRGQQVTLSCSPISGHRSVSWYQQTPGQGLQFLFEYFSETQRNKGNFPGRFSGRQFSNSRSEMNVSTLELGDSALYLCASSLDGQGVVSPLHFGNGTRLTVT.

In its sample, this clone was seen once. The chain uses TRBV7-6 and TRBJ2-5, with 11 bases lining up with TRBD2. CDR1 and CDR2 from the germline V gene are SGHVS and FNYEAQ. Trimming removed 5 bases from V and 5 bases from J; junction bases left unmatched: 7. The CDR3 runs 15 residues. The CDR3 DNA follows: TGTGCCAGCAGCATACGACTAGCGGGAACCGAGACCCAGTACTTC. This codes for CASSIRLAGTETQYF. The whole variable domain, filled in from reference TRBV7-6 and TRBJ2-5, reads GAGVSQSPRYKVTKRGQDVALRCDPISGHVSLYWYRQALGQGPEFLTYFNYEAQQDKSGLPNDRFSAERPEGSISTLTIQRTEQRDSAMYRCASSIRLAGTETQYFGPGTRLLVL.

The rearrangement links TRBV11-2 to TRBJ2-1; D remains unclear. The CDR3 loop spans 17 amino acids. Trimming removed 3 bases from V and 0 bases from J, with 15 bases in between. Germline CDR1 reads SGHAT; CDR2 reads FQNNGV. The CDR3 DNA is TGTGCCAGCAGCTTCCTACGGGTCTTTAGCTCCTACAATGAGCAGTTCTTC. This gives the protein CASSFLRVFSSYNEQFF.

The chain uses TRBV11-2 and TRBJ2-7; D is unclear. The germline CDR1 and CDR2 sequences are SGHAT and FQNNGV. This CDR3 is built from 13 residues. Trimming took 7 bases from V and 5 from J, leaving 15 bases between them. CDR3 region: CASTSSPTHEQYF. Here the CDR3 DNA reads TGTGCCAGCACCTCTTCCCCGACACACGAGCAGTACTTC.

The chain employs TRBV2 and TRBJ1-4, with 7 bases identical to TRBD1. CDR3 length equals 14 residues. Losses at the gene ends were 7 bases for V and 8 bases for J; bases not matched to a gene: 10. Germline CDR1 SNHLY, CDR2 FYNNEI. CDR3 sequence reads: CASTPQGIGEKLFF. CDR3 nucleotides: TGTGCCAGCACCCCACAGGGGATCGGGGAAAAACTGTTTTTT.

This clone has just one count. The CDR3 region has the DNA TGCGCCAGCAGCAGCGGGACAACCTATAATTCACCCCTCCACTTT. Its protein product is CASSSGTTYNSPLHF. The chain is built from TRBV5-1 and TRBJ1-6, with D maybe TRBD1 (6 bases). CDR3 length: 15 amino acids. The germline V gene encodes CDR1 SGHRS and CDR2 YFSETQ. The V gene lost 4 bases and the J gene lost 2 bases, with 10 bases spanning the gap.

The gene calls are TRBV5-1 and TRBJ2-5, with 9 bases identical to TRBD1. J gave up 4 bases and V 5 bases, and 3 bases lay outside the gene matches. This CDR3 contains 13 residues. From germline, CDR1 is SGHRS and CDR2 YFSETQ. CDR3 sequence reads: CASRLGQGETQYF. The CDR3 DNA reads TGCGCCAGCAGACTGGGACAGGGAGAGACCCAGTACTTC.

The J gene is TRBJ1-4, the V gene TRBV18, with D maybe TRBD1 (6 bases). The CDR3 covers 14 residues. CDR1 KGHSH and CDR2 LQKENI come from the germline V gene. The germline V and J ends were trimmed by 8 bases and 8 bases, with 18 bases remaining between them. Here the CDR3 DNA reads TGTGCCAGCCCTCTCAGGGGAGGGCAGGAAAAACTGTTTTTT. Its protein product is CASPLRGGQEKLFF.

This sequence joins TRBV3-1 (or the pseudogene TRBV3-2) and TRBJ2-1; 9 positions match TRBD2. The CDR3 loop spans 13 amino acids. The germline V gene encodes CDR1 LGHDT and CDR2 YNNKEL (reference sequence). Trimming cost V 4 bases and J 6 bases; bases outside gene matches: 1. Written as DNA, the CDR3 is TGTGCCAGCAGCCTAGCGGGAGTCAATGAGCAGTTCTTC. Its translation: CASSLAGVNEQFF.

This rearrangement joins TRBV18 to TRBJ2-7, with a weak D call TRBD2 (5 bases). Germline V CDR1 and CDR2: KGHSH, LQKENI. The CDR3 is 15 residues long. V shed 0 bases and J shed 1 base, with 10 bases lying between them. CDR3 in amino acids: CASSPPELESYEQYF. CDR3 nucleotide sequence: TGTGCCAGCTCACCACCGGAACTAGAGTCCTACGAGCAGTACTTC. Drawing the rest from reference TRBV18 and TRBJ2-7, the complete variable domain is NAGVMQNPRHLVRRRGQEARLRCSPMKGHSHVYWYRQLPEEGLKFMVYLQKENIIDESGMPKERFSAEFPKEGPSILRIQQVVRGDSAAYFCASSPPELESYEQYFGPGTRLTVT.

The chain couples TRBV28 to TRBJ2-5; unclear D gene. The germline V and J ends were trimmed by 8 bases and 1 base, with 11 bases remaining between them. Per germline, CDR1 MDHEN and CDR2 SYDVKM. The CDR3 length is 13 residues. The CDR3 protein is CASSRNLQETQYF. The CDR3 DNA is TGTGCCAGCTCCAGGAACCTCCAAGAGACCCAGTACTTC.

The rearrangement uses TRBV19 and TRBJ2-2; D is possibly TRBD2 (7 bases). CDR1 and CDR2 from the germline V gene are LNHDA and SQIVND (reference sequence). Trimming stripped 3 bases from V and 7 bases from J, with 18 bases between. The CDR3 covers 16 residues. CDR3 DNA sequence: TGTGCCAGTAGTATTCGCCTGGCAGGGGAGGGCGGGGAGCTGTTTTTT. Protein sequence: CASSIRLAGEGGELFF.

The chain combines TRBV15 with TRBJ2-3; TRBD1 agrees at 10 bases. CDR1 LNHNV and CDR2 YYDKDF come from the germline V gene (reference sequence). Unmatched junction bases numbered 9, after V lost 5 bases and J lost 4 bases. There are 16 residues in the CDR3. CDR3 loop: CATSGRDRGSADTQYF. The CDR3, as DNA: TGTGCCACCAGCGGCCGGGACAGGGGTTCGGCAGATACGCAGTATTTT.

The J gene is TRBJ1-2, the V gene TRBV2; possible D gene TRBD1, 6 bases. From germline, CDR1 is SNHLY and CDR2 FYNNEI. The germline V and J ends were trimmed by 5 bases and 6 bases, with 13 bases remaining between them. The CDR3 length is 13 residues. Here the CDR3 reads CASSYRVGDGYTF. Here the CDR3 DNA reads TGTGCCAGCAGTTACAGGGTGGGGGATGGCTACACCTTC. The entire variable domain, with the rest obtained from reference TRBV2 and TRBJ1-2, is as follows: EPEVTQTPSHQVTQMGQEVILRCVPISNHLYFYWYRQILGQKVEFLVSFYNNEISEKSEIFDDQFSVERPDGSNFTLKIRSTKLEDSAMYFCASSYRVGDGYTFGSGTRLTVV.

The gene calls are TRBV5-1 and TRBJ2-1, with 13 bases fitting TRBD2. Germline V gene lookup returns CDR1 SGHRS and CDR2 YFSETQ. This CDR3 has 15 residues. The V segment lost 5 bases and the J segment 5 bases; nucleotides outside the gene matches: 4. The CDR3 DNA reads as TGCGCCAGCAGGCATACTAGCGGGGGGGACAATGAGCAGTTCTTC. Encoded protein: CASRHTSGGDNEQFF.

The chain carries TRBV2 and TRBJ2-3, with 12 nucleotides matching TRBD2. J was trimmed by 3 bases and V by 4 bases; bases with no gene match: 14. Germline loops: CDR1 SNHLY, CDR2 FYNNEI. The CDR3 spans 19 residues. The DNA for the CDR3 is TGTGCCAGCAGTGTAGTCTTGCAGGCTAGCGGGAGGGGGACAGATACGCAGTATTTT. Its translation is CASSVVLQASGRGTDTQYF. The variable domain in full, with the rest retrieved from reference TRBV2 and TRBJ2-3, is EPEVTQTPSHQVTQMGQEVILRCVPISNHLYFYWYRQILGQKVEFLVSFYNNEISEKSEIFDDQFSVERPDGSNFTLKIRSTKLEDSAMYFCASSVVLQASGRGTDTQYFGPGTRLTVL.